This T cell receptor (beta chain) was captured in a study of blood T cell repertoires in COVID-19. Assay used: immunoSEQ multiplex PCR; TCRdb lists only in-frame clones, some missing. The sample includes about 180,000 clones, around 87% of them seen just once. The germline gives CDR1 WNHNN, CDR2 SYGVQD (reference sequence). Trimming took 7 bases from V and 5 from J; bases not matched to a gene: 19. This CDR3 is 18 amino acids long. Followed over time, Seattle patients had been enrolled while infection was active. The sequence was obtained from a woman in her seventies with COVID-19, enrolled during active disease. The chain links TRBV10-1 to TRBJ2-1; 8 nucleotides match TRBD1. The sequencing sample was made of peripheral blood. CDR3 bases: TGCGCCAGCACCGAGCGGACAGGGTCTTTAACGACCGACAATGAGCAGTTCTTC. It specifies CASTERTGSLTTDNEQFF.